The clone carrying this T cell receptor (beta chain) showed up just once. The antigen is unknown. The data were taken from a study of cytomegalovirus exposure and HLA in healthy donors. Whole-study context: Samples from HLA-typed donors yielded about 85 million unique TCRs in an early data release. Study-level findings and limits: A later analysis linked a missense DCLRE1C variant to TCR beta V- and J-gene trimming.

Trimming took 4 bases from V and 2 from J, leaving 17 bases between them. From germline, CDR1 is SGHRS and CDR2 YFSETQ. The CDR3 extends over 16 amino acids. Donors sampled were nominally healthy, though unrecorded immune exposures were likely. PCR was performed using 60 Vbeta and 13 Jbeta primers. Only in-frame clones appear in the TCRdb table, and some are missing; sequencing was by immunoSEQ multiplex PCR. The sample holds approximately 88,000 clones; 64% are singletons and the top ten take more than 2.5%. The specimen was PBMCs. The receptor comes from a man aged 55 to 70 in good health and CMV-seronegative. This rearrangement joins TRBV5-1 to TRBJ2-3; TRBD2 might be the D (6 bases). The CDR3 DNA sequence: TGCGCCAGCAGCCCCAATATGGCGGGGACCACAGATACGCAGTATTTT. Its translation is CASSPNMAGTTDTQYF.